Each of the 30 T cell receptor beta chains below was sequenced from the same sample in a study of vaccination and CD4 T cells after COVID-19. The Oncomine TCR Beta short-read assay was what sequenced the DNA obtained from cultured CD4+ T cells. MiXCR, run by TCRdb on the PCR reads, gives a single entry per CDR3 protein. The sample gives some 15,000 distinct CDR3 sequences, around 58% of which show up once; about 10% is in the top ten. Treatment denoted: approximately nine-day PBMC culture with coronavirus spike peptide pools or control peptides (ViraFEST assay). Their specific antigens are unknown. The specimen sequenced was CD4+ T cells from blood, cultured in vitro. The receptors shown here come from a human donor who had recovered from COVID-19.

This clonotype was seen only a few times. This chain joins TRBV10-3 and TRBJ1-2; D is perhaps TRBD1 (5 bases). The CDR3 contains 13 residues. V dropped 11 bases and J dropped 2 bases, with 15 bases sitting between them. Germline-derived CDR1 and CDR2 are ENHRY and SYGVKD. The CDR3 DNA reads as TGTGCCTGTAGGGAGGGGTACAACTATGGCTACACCTTC. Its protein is CACREGYNYGYTF.

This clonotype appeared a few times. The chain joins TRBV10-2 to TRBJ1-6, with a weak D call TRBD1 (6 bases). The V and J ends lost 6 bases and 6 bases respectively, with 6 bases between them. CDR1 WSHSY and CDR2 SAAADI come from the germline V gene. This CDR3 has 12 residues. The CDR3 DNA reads TGCGCCAGCAGACAGGGTAATTCACCCCTCCACTTT. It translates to CASRQGNSPLHF.

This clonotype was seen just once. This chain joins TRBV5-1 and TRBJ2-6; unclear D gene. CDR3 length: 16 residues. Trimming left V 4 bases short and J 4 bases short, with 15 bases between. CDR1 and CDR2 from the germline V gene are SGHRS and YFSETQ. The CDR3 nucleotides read TGCGCCAGCAGCCCTACCGGCCTTCCCGGGGCCAACGTCCTGACTTTC. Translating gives CASSPTGLPGANVLTF.

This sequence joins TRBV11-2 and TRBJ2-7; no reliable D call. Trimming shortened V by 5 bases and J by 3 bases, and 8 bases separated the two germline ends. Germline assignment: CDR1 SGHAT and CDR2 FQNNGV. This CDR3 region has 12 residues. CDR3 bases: TGTGCCAGCAGCCCCGACCTCTACGAGCAGTACTTC. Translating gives CASSPDLYEQYF.

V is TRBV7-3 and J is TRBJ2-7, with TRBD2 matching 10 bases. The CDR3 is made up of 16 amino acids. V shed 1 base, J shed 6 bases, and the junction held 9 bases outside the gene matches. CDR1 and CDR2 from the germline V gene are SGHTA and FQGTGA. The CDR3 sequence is CASSLMGPSGGGEQYF. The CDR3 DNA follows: TGTGCCAGCAGCTTAATGGGGCCTAGCGGGGGAGGCGAGCAGTACTTC.

In DNA form, the CDR3 reads TGTGCCAGCAGTGGGCTCCTCGGGAGGATTGGCAATCAGCCCCAGCATTTT. This translates into CASSGLLGRIGNQPQHF. J is TRBJ1-5 and V is TRBV6-1, with D uncertain. V lost 4 bases, J lost 2 bases, and 18 bases lay in between. The germline V gene encodes CDR1 MNHNS and CDR2 SASEGT. The length of the CDR3 is 17 residues.

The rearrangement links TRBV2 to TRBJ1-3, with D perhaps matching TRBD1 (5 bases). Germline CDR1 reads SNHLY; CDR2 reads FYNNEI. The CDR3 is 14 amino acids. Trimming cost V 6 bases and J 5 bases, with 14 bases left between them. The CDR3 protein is CASSGPTERNTIYF. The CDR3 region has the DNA TGTGCCAGCAGCGGCCCGACAGAGAGAAACACCATATATTTT.

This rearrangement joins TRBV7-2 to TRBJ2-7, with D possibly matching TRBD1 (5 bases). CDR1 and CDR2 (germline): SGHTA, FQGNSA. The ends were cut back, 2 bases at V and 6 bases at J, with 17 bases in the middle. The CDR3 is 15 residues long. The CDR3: CASSLLDSVWGEQYF. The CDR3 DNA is TGTGCCAGCAGCTTACTCGACAGTGTATGGGGCGAGCAGTACTTC.

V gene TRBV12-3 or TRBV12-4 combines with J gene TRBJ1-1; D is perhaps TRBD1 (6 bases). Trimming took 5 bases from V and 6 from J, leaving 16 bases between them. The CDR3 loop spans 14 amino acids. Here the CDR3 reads CASSRTGFKAEAFF. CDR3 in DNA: TGTGCCAGCAGTCGAACAGGGTTTAAGGCTGAAGCTTTCTTT.

As DNA, the CDR3 is TGTGCCACCAGTGATTTGAGCAGGGATGGCTACACCTTC. Protein sequence: CATSDLSRDGYTF. The chain uses TRBV24-1 and TRBJ1-2, with a possible D match to TRBD1 (5 bases). This CDR3 region has 13 residues. V dropped 0 bases and J dropped 6 bases, with 7 bases sitting between them. Germline V lookup: CDR1 KGHDR, CDR2 SFDVKD.

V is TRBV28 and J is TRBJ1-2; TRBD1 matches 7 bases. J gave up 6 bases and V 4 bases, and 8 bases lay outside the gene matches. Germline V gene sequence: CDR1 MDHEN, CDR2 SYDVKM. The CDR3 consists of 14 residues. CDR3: CASSSPTGDHGYTF. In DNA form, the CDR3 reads TGTGCCAGCAGTTCCCCCACAGGGGACCATGGCTACACCTTC.

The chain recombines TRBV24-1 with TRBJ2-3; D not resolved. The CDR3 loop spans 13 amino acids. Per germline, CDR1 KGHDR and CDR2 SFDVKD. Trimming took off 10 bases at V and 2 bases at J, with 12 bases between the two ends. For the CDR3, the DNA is TGTGCCACGTCGGTCGGCCCCACAGATACGCAGTATTTT. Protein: CATSVGPTDTQYF.

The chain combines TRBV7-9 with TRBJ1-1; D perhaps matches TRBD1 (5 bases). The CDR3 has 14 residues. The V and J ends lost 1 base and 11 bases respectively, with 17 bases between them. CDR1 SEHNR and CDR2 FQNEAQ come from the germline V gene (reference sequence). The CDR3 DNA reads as TGTGCCAGCAGCTTAGGAGTCAGGGCGAGGGTGGCTTTCTTT. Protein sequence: CASSLGVRARVAFF.

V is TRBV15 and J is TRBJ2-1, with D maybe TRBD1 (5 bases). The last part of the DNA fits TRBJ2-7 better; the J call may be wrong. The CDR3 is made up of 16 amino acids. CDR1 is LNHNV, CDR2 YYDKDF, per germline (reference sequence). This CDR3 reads CATSRDTGDSFYEQYF. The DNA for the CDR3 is TGTGCCACCAGCAGAGATACAGGAGACTCGTTCTACGAGCAGTACTTC.

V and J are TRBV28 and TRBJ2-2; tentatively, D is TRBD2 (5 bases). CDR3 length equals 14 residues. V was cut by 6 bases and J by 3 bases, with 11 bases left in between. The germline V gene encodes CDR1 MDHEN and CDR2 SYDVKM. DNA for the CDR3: TGTGCCAGCAGAGCTGGAGGAGACACCGGGGAGCTGTTTTTT. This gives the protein CASRAGGDTGELFF.

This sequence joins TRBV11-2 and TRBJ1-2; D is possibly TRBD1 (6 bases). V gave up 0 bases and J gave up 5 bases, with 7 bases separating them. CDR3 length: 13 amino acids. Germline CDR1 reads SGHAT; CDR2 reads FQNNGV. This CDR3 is CASSLDRGYGYTF. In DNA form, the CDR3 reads TGTGCCAGCAGCTTAGACAGGGGATATGGCTACACCTTC.

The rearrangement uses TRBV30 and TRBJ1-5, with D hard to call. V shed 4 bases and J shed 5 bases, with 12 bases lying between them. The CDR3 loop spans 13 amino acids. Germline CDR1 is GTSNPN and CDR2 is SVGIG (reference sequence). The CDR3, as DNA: TGTGCCTGGACACCGGGGAAGGATCAGCCCCAGCATTTT. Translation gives CAWTPGKDQPQHF.

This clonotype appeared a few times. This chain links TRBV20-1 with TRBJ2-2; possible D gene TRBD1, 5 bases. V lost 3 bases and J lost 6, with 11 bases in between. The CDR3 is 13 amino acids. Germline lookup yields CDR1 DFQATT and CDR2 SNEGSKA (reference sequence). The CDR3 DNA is TGCAGTGCTAGGGGGCCTCGCGCCGGGGAGCTGTTTTTT. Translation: CSARGPRAGELFF.

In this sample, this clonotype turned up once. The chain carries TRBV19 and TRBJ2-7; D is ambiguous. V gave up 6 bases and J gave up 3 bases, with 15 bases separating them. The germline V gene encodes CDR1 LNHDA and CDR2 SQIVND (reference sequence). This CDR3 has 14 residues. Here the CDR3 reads CASRETGSLYEQYF. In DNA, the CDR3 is TGTGCCAGTAGAGAAACCGGGTCCCTCTACGAGCAGTACTTC.

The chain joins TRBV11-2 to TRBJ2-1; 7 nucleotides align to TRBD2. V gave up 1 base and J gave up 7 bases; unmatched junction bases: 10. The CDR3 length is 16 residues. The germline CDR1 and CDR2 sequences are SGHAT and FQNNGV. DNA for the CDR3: TGTGCCAGCAGCTTAGGTCCTGCTAGCGGTATAAATGAGCAGTTCTTC. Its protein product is CASSLGPASGINEQFF.

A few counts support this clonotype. This CDR3 is CASSYSLNSNQPQHF. For the CDR3, the DNA is TGTGCCAGCAGTTACTCACTTAATAGCAATCAGCCCCAGCATTTT. This sequence joins TRBV6-5 and TRBJ1-5; D unclear. Germline CDR1 reads MNHEY; CDR2 reads SVGAGI. The CDR3 runs 15 residues. V was clipped by 0 bases and J by 0 bases, with 6 bases between them.

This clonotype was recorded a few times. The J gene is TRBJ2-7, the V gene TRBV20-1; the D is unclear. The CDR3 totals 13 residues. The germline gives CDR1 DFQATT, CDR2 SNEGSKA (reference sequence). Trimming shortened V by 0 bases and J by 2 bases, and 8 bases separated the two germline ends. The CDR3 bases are TGCAGTGCTAGAGATGCGAGAACCTACGAGCAGTACTTC. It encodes CSARDARTYEQYF.

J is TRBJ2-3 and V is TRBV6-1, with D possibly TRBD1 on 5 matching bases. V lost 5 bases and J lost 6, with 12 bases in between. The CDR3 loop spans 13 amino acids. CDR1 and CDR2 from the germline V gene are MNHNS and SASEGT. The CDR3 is CASSPGPSDTQYF. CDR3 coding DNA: TGTGCCAGCAGTCCAGGGCCATCGGATACGCAGTATTTT.

The CDR3 DNA is TGTGCCAGCAGTTTAGGGACAGGCTGGTATGGCTACACCTTC. This translates into CASSLGTGWYGYTF. The chain combines TRBV28 with TRBJ1-2; 8 bases line up with TRBD1. In germline, CDR1 is MDHEN, CDR2 SYDVKM. With 2 bases clipped from V and 5 bases from J, the junction kept 4 bases outside the gene matches. The CDR3 is 14 amino acids.

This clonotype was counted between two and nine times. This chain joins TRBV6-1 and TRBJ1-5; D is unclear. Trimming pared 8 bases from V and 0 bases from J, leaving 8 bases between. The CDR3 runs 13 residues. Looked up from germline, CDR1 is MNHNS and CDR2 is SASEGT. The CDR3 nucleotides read TGTGCCAGCTCGGCCTATAGCAATCAGCCCCAGCATTTT. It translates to CASSAYSNQPQHF.

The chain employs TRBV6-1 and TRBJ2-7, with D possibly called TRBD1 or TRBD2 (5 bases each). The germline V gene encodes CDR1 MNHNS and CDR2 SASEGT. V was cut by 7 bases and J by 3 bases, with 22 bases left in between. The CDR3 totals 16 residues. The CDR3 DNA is TGTGCCAGCACTCCACCCGGGGCAGCCCGGTTCTACGAGCAGTACTTC. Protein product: CASTPPGAARFYEQYF.

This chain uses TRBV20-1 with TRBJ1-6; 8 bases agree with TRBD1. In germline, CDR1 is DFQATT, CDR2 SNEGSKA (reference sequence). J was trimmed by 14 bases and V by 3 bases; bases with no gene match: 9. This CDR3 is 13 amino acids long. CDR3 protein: CSASDRGLQSLHF. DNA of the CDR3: TGCAGTGCTAGCGACAGGGGACTCCAGTCCCTCCACTTT.

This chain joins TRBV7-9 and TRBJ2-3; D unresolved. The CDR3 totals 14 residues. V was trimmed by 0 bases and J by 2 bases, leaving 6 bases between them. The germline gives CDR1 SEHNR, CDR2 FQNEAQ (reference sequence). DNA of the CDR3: TGTGCCAGCAGCTTAGCAGGGATCACAGATACGCAGTATTTT. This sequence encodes CASSLAGITDTQYF.

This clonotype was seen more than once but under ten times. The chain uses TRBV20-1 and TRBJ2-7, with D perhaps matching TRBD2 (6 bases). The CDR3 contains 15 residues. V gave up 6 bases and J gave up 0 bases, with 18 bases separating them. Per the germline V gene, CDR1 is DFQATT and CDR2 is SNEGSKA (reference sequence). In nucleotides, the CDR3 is TGCAGTGCATCCCTGACGGGAGACCTCTCCTACGAGCAGTACTTC. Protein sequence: CSASLTGDLSYEQYF.

CDR3 region: CASSLALGVAEAFF. The DNA of the CDR3 is TGTGCCAGCAGCTTAGCGCTCGGGGTCGCTGAAGCTTTCTTT. The rearrangement joins TRBV7-6 to TRBJ1-1, with D uncertain. Germline V gives CDR1 SGHVS, CDR2 FNYEAQ. Trimming stripped 0 bases from V and 6 bases from J, with 11 bases between. The CDR3 is 14 amino acids.